This is a list of T cell receptor beta chains from one sample in a study of cytomegalovirus exposure and HLA in healthy donors. Data came from immunoSEQ multiplex PCR; TCRdb stores just in-frame clones and leaves some out. Of 170,000 or so clones listed, around three quarters were seen once; the top ten hold about 0.63%. Sequencing input: PBMCs. The receptors were sampled from a boy younger than 18 in good health and CMV-seronegative. CDR3s include the opening cysteine and the closing phenylalanine or tryptophan. The D gene is left open where the match is weak. A clone size is listed for some rows: how often the clone was seen (once, few, many), or a class if it is expanded.

V gene,clone size,D gene,J gene,CDR3 protein,CDR3 DNA
TRBV19,-,-,TRBJ1-1,CASSPGGAITEAFF,TGTGCCAGTAGTCCGGGGGGGGCGATCACTGAAGCTTTCTTT
TRBV5-1,-,-,TRBJ1-1,CASSKTGNREAFF,TGCGCCAGCAGCAAAACAGGGAACCGAGAAGCTTTCTTT
TRBV11-3,-,TRBD2,TRBJ2-3,CASSRRTSAADTQYF,TGTGCCAGCAGCCGGCGGACTAGCGCAGCAGATACGCAGTATTTT
TRBV9,-,TRBD2,TRBJ2-7,CASSPGLAGYEQYF,TGTGCCAGCAGCCCGGGACTAGCCGGCTACGAGCAGTACTTC
TRBV20-1,-,-,TRBJ2-1,CSAFREDEQFF,TGCAGTGCTTTCAGGGAGGATGAGCAGTTCTTC
TRBV27,once,TRBD1,TRBJ2-3,CASSLGTGSRGNTDTQYF,TGTGCCAGCAGTTTAGGGACAGGGAGTCGAGGTAACACAGATACGCAGTATTTT
TRBV29-1,-,-,TRBJ2-7,CSVWADSYEQYF,TGCAGCGTTTGGGCCGACTCCTACGAGCAGTACTTC
TRBV5-1,-,-,TRBJ2-5,CASRKQGSGVVGTQYF,TGCGCCAGCAGGAAGCAGGGGTCAGGGGTTGTGGGGACCCAGTACTTC
TRBV7-2,-,-,TRBJ2-3,CASSFGLSTDTQYF,TGTGCCAGCAGCTTCGGACTAAGCACAGATACGCAGTATTTT
TRBV5-5,-,-,TRBJ1-2,CASSWGWESNYGYTF,TGTGCCAGCAGCTGGGGCTGGGAATCTAACTATGGCTACACCTTC
TRBV14,-,-,TRBJ1-2,CASPPIGQGTYGYTF,TGTGCCAGCCCTCCAATCGGGCAGGGGACATATGGCTACACCTTC
TRBV10-2,-,TRBD2,TRBJ2-7,CASSLGLAGTYEQYF,TGCGCCAGCAGCCTAGGACTAGCGGGAACCTACGAGCAGTACTTC
TRBV5-1,-,TRBD1,TRBJ1-2,CASSLLDRGYGYTF,TGCGCCAGCAGCTTGCTGGACAGGGGCTATGGCTACACCTTC
TRBV19,-,-,TRBJ1-2,CASSMNPARLEGYTF,TGTGCCAGTAGCATGAACCCTGCCCGACTGGAGGGCTACACCTTC
TRBV7-8,-,TRBD2,TRBJ2-1,CASSLTGTSAYNEQFF,TGTGCCAGCAGCTTGACCGGGACTAGCGCCTACAATGAGCAGTTCTTC
TRBV4-1,-,-,TRBJ2-5,CASRRAGTGQETQYF,TGCGCCAGCAGACGTGCGGGGACGGGTCAAGAGACCCAGTACTTC
TRBV5-1,-,TRBD2,TRBJ2-5,CASSLGLAGGSETQYF,TGCGCCAGCAGCCTCGGACTAGCGGGAGGTAGTGAGACCCAGTACTTC
TRBV6-6,-,-,TRBJ1-4,CASSYSRQPNEKLFF,TGTGCCAGCAGTTACTCGCGACAGCCTAATGAAAAACTGTTTTTT
TRBV7-8,-,-,TRBJ2-5,CASSLGDAWTEDNF,TGTGCCAGCAGCTTAGGTGACGCTTGGACCGAGGACAACTTC
TRBV6-1,-,TRBD1,TRBJ2-7,CASSTRDRFYEQYF,TGTGCCAGCAGTACCCGGGACAGGTTCTACGAGCAGTACTTC
TRBV5-1,-,-,TRBJ1-2,CASSFNKLVTGYGYTF,TGCGCCAGCAGCTTTAATAAATTGGTTACAGGCTATGGCTACACCTTC
TRBV18,-,TRBD2,TRBJ2-3,CASSRPGLAGTDTQYF,TGTGCCAGCTCACGGCCGGGACTAGCCGGCACAGATACGCAGTATTTT
TRBV13,-,TRBD1,TRBJ1-1,CASSLGTGASEAFF,TGTGCCAGCAGCTTAGGGACAGGGGCGTCTGAAGCTTTCTTT
TRBV15,-,TRBD1,TRBJ1-1,CATSSGQGGTEAFF,TGTGCCACCAGCAGCGGACAGGGGGGCACTGAAGCTTTCTTT
TRBV25-1,-,-,TRBJ1-6,CASSVRGVGSPLHF,TGTGCCAGCAGTGTACGGGGAGTGGGCTCACCCCTCCACTTT
TRBV9,few,TRBD1,TRBJ1-1,CASSPQGAAEAFF,TGTGCCAGCAGCCCACAGGGGGCCGCTGAAGCTTTCTTT
TRBV29-1,-,TRBD1,TRBJ1-2,CSVMTGGHGYTF,TGCAGCGTTATGACAGGGGGCCATGGCTACACCTTC
TRBV5-6,-,-,TRBJ1-5,CASSLGQTQPQHF,TGTGCCAGCAGCTTGGGACAGACTCAGCCCCAGCATTTT
TRBV5-1,-,-,TRBJ2-3,CASSFGADSTDTQYF,TGCGCCAGCAGTTTTGGAGCGGATAGCACAGATACGCAGTATTTT
TRBV19,once,-,TRBJ1-2,CASSSQGKGRSSGYTF,TGTGCCAGTAGTTCCCAAGGAAAGGGGCGTTCTTCTGGCTACACCTTC
TRBV4-2,once,TRBD1,TRBJ1-2,CASSQDLDRAFGYTF,TGTGCCAGCAGCCAAGATCTCGACAGGGCCTTTGGCTACACCTTC